This TCR beta chain emerged from a study of cytomegalovirus exposure and HLA in healthy donors (dated by TCRdb to 2016 to 2017). General notes on the study: An earlier analysis of some 620 of the donors reported 276 Gb of sequence data and 95 million to 140 million unique TCR beta sequences obtained from around 190 million T cells. About 320 gigabases of sequencing data and around 87 million unique TCR sequences were included in an early release covering 550 to 650 HLA-typed donors. The genetic ancestry cluster associated with self-reported Caucasian donors included 81% of the roughly 410 genotyped donors. The study aimed to test whether cataloging public T cell receptors could reveal signatures of past pathogen exposure. Using immunosequencing, the study profiled T cell repertoires from 666 subjects and related those repertoires to cytomegalovirus serostatus. Besides the first cohort of more than 650 subjects, a separate validation cohort made up of 95 to 150 different subjects was used. To predict cytomegalovirus infection status, the study brought together high-throughput TCR immunosequencing, statistical association of individual TCRs with disease status, and machine learning. In a later analysis, previously published TCR beta repertoires from 550 to 750 donors were re-analyzed and high-resolution HLA genotyping was added so that TCR occurrence patterns could be studied. The later analysis used no new phenotypic data to find candidate immune exposures, relying instead on TCR beta sequences and their occurrence across donors. In an earlier analysis of roughly 600 of the donors, high-throughput TCR beta sequencing was used to judge whether each TCR beta V gene segment behaved as functional or pseudogenic. Donor age, sex, ethnicity and CMV serostatus were collected together with the repertoire data. Genome-wide SNP genotypes for about 55% of the 666 donors were used in a later genetic analysis, which treated that subset as a discovery cohort. All discovery cohort repertoires had been generated on a single sequencing platform. HLA typing covered class I and class II loci at four-digit resolution. Typing coverage varied by locus: roughly 629-640 donors for A, B, C, DRB1 and DQB1; approximately 520 for DQA1; nearly 610 for DPA1; approximately 490 for DPB1. A few DR-DQ haplotypes were treated as single units for association and clustering because of strong linkage in the cohort. Across some 400 genotyped donors of the cohort, an average of about 220,000 unique TCR beta nucleotide sequences per donor were sequenced, and 15% to 20% of those sequences were non-productive.

Study-level results and caveats: When HLA alleles, especially DR and DQ, strongly co-occurred, TCR associations were difficult to assign to individual alleles. The earlier analysis of 587 of the donors excluded roughly 17 rarely observed V segments, including chromosome 9 orphons, because counts were too low. Some IMGT-functional V segments, including TRBV6-2 and TRBV6-3, could not be distinguished by the 87-base-pair reads and were therefore excluded. A further reported finding was that TCR beta sequences accurately predicted the HLA-A and HLA-B alleles for most subjects in the first cohort. Most TCR sequences were observed very rarely across donors, whereas some public TCRs were present in many individuals. In an earlier analysis of 450 to 750 of the donors, most TCR beta V segments appeared in productive rearrangements about 90% or about 30% of the time, broadly matching IMGT annotations. This cohort had only TCR beta chains sequenced, and the lack of alpha or paired-chain data limited which features could be detected. A total of fewer than 200 TCR beta chains were listed by the study as associated with cytomegalovirus. A later analysis reported that several top co-occurrence clusters appeared linked to parvovirus B19, influenza, CMV and Epstein-Barr virus. In a later analysis, most CMV-associated TCR beta chains were found to appear HLA-restricted, with HLA associations seemingly driven largely by CMV exposure. In a later analysis, 16,951 TCR beta sequences were associated with specific HLA alleles at a false discovery rate of 0.05. In a later genetic analysis, fewer N-insertions in productive TCRs were reported among donors in an Asian-associated ancestry cluster than the roughly 700-donor mean. In a later analysis, HLA-associated TCR beta chains were found to be more clonally expanded and to have lower generation probabilities than equally common non-associated chains. In both the original and validation cohorts, the classifier was reported to diagnose cytomegalovirus status with high specificity and sensitivity. CMV serostatus was the only immune exposure information available for the cohort. A later analysis found that TCR association rates varied across HLA loci, with DRB1 alleles showing the most associated TCRs and HLA-C alleles the fewest. Linkage disequilibrium might explain the correlated functional status among segregating V segments, but an unknown experimental factor could not be excluded. Presence/absence analyses assumed roughly uniform sequencing depth across donors, an assumption that may not hold. The sequencing pipeline was judged likely to have produced a cluster of highly shared sequence variants as a technical artifact. V-gene and J-gene trimming of TCR beta chains was associated with a missense DCLRE1C variant in a later genetic analysis, and the association was replicated in an independent cohort. In vitro tests confirmed that three of the cytomegalovirus-associated TCR beta chains recognize cytomegalovirus antigens. According to the authors, the approach could potentially be generalized to other disease states and immunological phenotypes. Because HLA typing was unavailable for some donors at each locus, only the typed subset was used in association tests.

The library was built by means of the immunoSEQ multiplex PCR assay. A mixture of 60 forward primers for TCR Vbeta segments and 13 reverse primers for TCR Jbeta segments was used in the multiplex PCR. Amplification of the CDR3 region of rearranged TCR beta genes was performed with a multiplex PCR assay on genomic DNA. The Illumina HiSeq System was used to sequence the amplified TCR beta libraries as 87-base-pair reads. The published analysis was carried out like this. Across the 500 to 750 repertoires, a later analysis counted 78 million or so unique TCR beta chains, 9.5 million to 13 million of which were shared by at least two donors. A nearest-neighbor algorithm error-corrected the raw reads and collapsed the reads into unique sequences, merging closely related sequences to remove PCR and sequencing errors. Alignment of CDR3 sequences to IMGT reference sequences was used to assign V, D and J gene segments. For a sequence to be retained, a match of at least six nucleotides was required to both a V gene segment and a J gene segment. Rearrangements were called productive when the CDR3 lacked stop codons and stayed in frame with V and J; all others were non-productive. CDR3 was defined according to IMGT convention as the region running from the second conserved V-encoded cysteine to the conserved J-encoded phenylalanine. Sequences without an unambiguous match to a single V gene segment were excluded from the earlier analysis of about 600 of the donors. An earlier analysis of 500 to 700 of the donors classified V segments as functional when productive rearrangements were above 56.7% and as segregating when the standard deviation between donors was above 5%. A statistical classification framework was developed to diagnose cytomegalovirus status using the catalog of TCR beta chain sequences. V and J gene assignment, in a later analysis, came from comparing TCR nucleotide sequences with IMGT/GENE-DB human TR gene sequences. The TCRdist pipeline was used in a later analysis to assign CDR3 sequences and most-parsimonious VDJ recombination scenarios. In a later analysis, each TCR beta chain was defined by its CDR3 amino acid sequence together with its V-gene family, and reads without a unique V-gene family were excluded. In a later analysis, approximately 590 highly shared, low-generation-probability nucleotide sequences were removed to address suspected cross-contamination and a sequencing artifact. A later analysis calculated a clonal expansion index for each public chain from normalized within-repertoire ranks of inferred template counts. A later analysis computed generation probabilities with a VDJ recombination model fitted to out-of-frame rearrangements, and checked the results against IGoR. A later analysis scored TCR-TCR, TCR-HLA and TCR-CMV co-occurrence with hypergeometric tests, applying a repertoire-size bias correction to TCR pairs. In a later analysis, false discovery rates were estimated by permuting HLA or CMV assignments 20 times. In a later analysis, co-occurring TCRs were grouped with DBSCAN, and TCRdist sequence similarity was added when clustering was performed within HLA-allele-positive subsets. For co-occurrence clustering, repertoires with fewer than 30,000 or more than 120,000 public chains were excluded, along with a handful of repertoires with anomalous nucleotide sharing. TCRdb carries this immuneACCESS record with in-frame sequences only. Its versions omit some clonotypes, under half of them owing to an unresolved V gene in the studies checked, with the rest unexplained. The DNA was the basis for D and trimming; V, J and clone size are from that table. The sample profile shows 150,000 to 200,000 clones; around 68% of them were found once. In total, the top ten clones hold around 2.9% of the sample.

The CDR3 starts with the cysteine, ends with the phenylalanine, and has 16 residues. Left in the record is the CDR3 DNA by itself, 48 bases read in frame from the first base. CDR1 and CDR2, per the germline V gene (reference sequence), are LNHDA and SQIVND. V is pruned by 3 bases and J by 4 bases, leaving 6 bases of the junction without a gene match. About this clone: Its specific antigen is unknown. Base qualities are not at hand, and no much larger clone is one base apart.

The cohort was made up of about 610 healthy bone marrow donors. At the time of sampling, all cohort members were nominally healthy, though unrecorded immune exposures were likely present. The donor was CMV seronegative and belonged to the group of around 400 seronegative cohort members. Each donor provided a peripheral blood sample, and peripheral blood mononuclear cells were used for TCR beta sequencing. The Qiagen DNeasy Blood Extraction Kit was used to extract genomic DNA from the blood cell samples. Recombination linked TRBV19 to TRBJ2-2; TRBD1 aligns with 9 central bases. Sequenced material: PBMCs. The clonotype comes from a man between 40 and 49 years old in good health and CMV-seronegative. The nucleotide sequence reads as follows: TGTGCCAGTAGTATCCGGACAGGGGAAACCACCGGGGAGCTGTTTTTT. This translates into CASSIRTGETTGELFF.